The entry that follows covers one T cell receptor (beta chain) sequence. CDR1 is MNHNY, CDR2 SVGAGI, per germline (reference sequence). The CDR3 covers 15 residues. Trimming took 6 bases from V and 6 from J, leaving 17 bases between them. The record originates from a study of blood T cell repertoires in COVID-19. The method was immunoSEQ multiplex PCR; TCRdb's version includes in-frame clones alone and lacks a portion of them. The table has some 200,000 clones, about three quarters seen once. The V call is TRBV6-6, the J call TRBJ1-4; D might be TRBD1 (5 bases). What was sequenced was peripheral blood. This receptor was taken from a woman in her seventies with acute or convalescent COVID-19. CDR3 region: CASSITRWGDEKLFF. For the CDR3, the DNA is TGTGCCAGCAGCATTACCCGGTGGGGGGATGAAAAACTGTTTTTT.